Presented here are 11 T cell receptor beta chains from one specimen sequenced in a study of blood T cell repertoires in COVID-19. TCRdb keeps only in-frame clones here, not all; method: immunoSEQ multiplex PCR. Found here are around 40,000 clones, roughly nine tenths of them singletons; the top ten hold 6.2%. Sequenced sample: peripheral blood. The receptors come from a human donor in a cohort sampled during active COVID-19.

The chain recombines TRBV2 with TRBJ2-1, with D possibly TRBD2 on 7 matching bases. The V end lost 5 bases, the J end lost 2 bases, and 16 bases lay between the germline ends. This CDR3 contains 16 residues. Germline V CDR1 and CDR2: SNHLY, FYNNEI. The CDR3 bases are TGTGCCAGCAGTCCTTGGGGGGGGCTTGCCTACAATGAGCAGTTCTTC. This codes for CASSPWGGLAYNEQFF.

A word on this clone: At one of its ends the junction is not consistent with the germline gene, which may arise from a read error. The J gene is TRBJ1-5, the V gene TRBV6-1; the D gene is possibly TRBD1 (6 bases). The CDR3 length is 14 residues. Germline V lookup: CDR1 MNHNS, CDR2 SASEGT. CDR3 loop: CASSEGDTYQPQHF. DNA for the CDR3: TGTGCCAGCAGCGAAGGGGACACTTATCAGCCCCAGCATTTT.

The chain couples TRBV6-6 to TRBJ2-2, with D possibly being TRBD2 (6 bases). V gave up 2 bases and J gave up 2 bases, with 12 bases separating them. The length of the CDR3 is 16 residues. In germline, CDR1 is MNHNY, CDR2 SVGAGI (reference sequence). The CDR3 nucleotides read TGTGCCAGCAGTTACGGAGGGTTCGGAAACACCGGGGAGCTGTTTTTT. Its translation is CASSYGGFGNTGELFF.

The rearrangement links TRBV30 to TRBJ2-5; tentative D call: TRBD2 (5 bases). CDR3 length: 14 amino acids. V was shortened by 0 bases and J by 1 base, with 9 bases between the two germline ends. Germline-derived CDR1 and CDR2 are GTSNPN and SVGIG (reference sequence). CDR3 in amino acids: CAWSVILAQETQYF. CDR3 nucleotides: TGTGCCTGGAGTGTAATTCTAGCCCAAGAGACCCAGTACTTC.

V usage is TRBV27 and J usage is TRBJ1-5; TRBD1 is a possible D gene (5 bases). Trimming removed 6 bases at V and 6 bases at J, with 12 bases between. Looked up from germline, CDR1 is MNHEY and CDR2 is SMNVEV (reference sequence). The CDR3 totals 13 residues. CDR3 DNA sequence: TGTGCCAGCAGCTGGGACTGGGGTCAGCCCCAGCATTTT. Translated, it gives CASSWDWGQPQHF.

The genes are TRBV2 and TRBJ1-2, with D possibly being TRBD1 (6 bases). Germline CDR1 and CDR2: SNHLY and FYNNEI. The V end was cut by 4 bases, the J end by 8 bases, with 14 bases between. This CDR3 region has 13 residues. The CDR3 loop is CASSGRTVKGYTF. CDR3 sequence (DNA): TGTGCCAGCAGTGGTCGGACAGTCAAAGGCTACACCTTC.

The chain joins TRBV5-1 to TRBJ1-6; no firm D call. V gave up 3 bases and J gave up 7 bases, with 14 bases separating them. The V gene's germline CDR1 is SGHRS and CDR2 YFSETQ. The CDR3 totals 15 residues. CDR3 bases: TGCGCCAGCAGCTCCCTCCAGGACTTGAATTCACCCCTCCACTTT. Translating it yields CASSSLQDLNSPLHF. The whole variable domain, filled in from reference TRBV5-1 and TRBJ1-6, reads KAGVTQTPRYLIKTRGQQVTLSCSPISGHRSVSWYQQTPGQGLQFLFEYFSETQRNKGNFPGRFSGRQFSNSRSEMNVSTLELGDSALYLCASSSLQDLNSPLHFGNGTRLTVT.

The J gene is TRBJ2-3, the V gene TRBV24-1, with D tentatively TRBD2 (6 bases). This CDR3 has 14 amino acids. The V and J ends lost 6 bases and 4 bases respectively, with 13 bases between them. CDR1 KGHDR and CDR2 SFDVKD come from the germline V gene. In DNA form, the CDR3 reads TGTGCCACCAGTTCCCCCGGGAGCGCAGATACGCAGTATTTT. As protein: CATSSPGSADTQYF.

This chain joins TRBV5-6 and TRBJ2-5, with TRBD2 identical over 11 bases. Losses at the gene ends were 4 bases for V and 5 bases for J; bases not matched to a gene: 4. The CDR3 contains 14 residues. CDR1 is SGHDT and CDR2 is YYEEEE in the germline V gene. The CDR3, as DNA: TGTGCCAGCAGCCTATGGACTAGCGGGGAGACCCAGTACTTC. It yields the protein CASSLWTSGETQYF.

The chain links TRBV18 to TRBJ2-7; 9 positions agree with TRBD2. The V gene end was trimmed by 6 bases and the J gene end by 3 bases; junction bases not matched to a gene: 6. The V gene's germline CDR1 is KGHSH and CDR2 LQKENI. CDR3 length: 14 residues. CDR3: CASSQGTSSYEQYF. For the CDR3, the DNA is TGTGCCAGCTCCCAAGGGACTAGCAGCTACGAGCAGTACTTC.

CDR3 sequence: CASSQQASGDTDTQYF. The CDR3 DNA reads TGTGCCAGCAGCCAACAGGCTAGCGGGGACACAGATACGCAGTATTTT. The chain has TRBV14 and TRBJ2-3; TRBD2 aligns across 9 bases. This CDR3 comprises 16 residues. CDR1 SGHDN and CDR2 FVKESK come from the germline V gene. Losses at the gene ends were 2 bases for V and 2 bases for J; bases not matched to a gene: 5. Based on the CDR3 plus reference TRBV14 and TRBJ2-3, the full variable domain is EAGVTQFPSHSVIEKGQTVTLRCDPISGHDNLYWYRRVMGKEIKFLLHFVKESKQDESGMPNNRFLAERTGGTYSTLKVQPAELEDSGVYFCASSQQASGDTDTQYFGPGTRLTVL.